This T cell receptor beta chain was sequenced for a study of blood T cell repertoires in COVID-19. Across the whole study: Both acute and convalescent COVID-19 samples were obtained from the United States, Italy and Spain. Sample material is recorded as cDNA or gDNA derived from T cells, B-cell-depleted T cells, or PBMCs.

Study processing details: Amplified reference gene primers provided the basis for estimating nucleated cell counts. Clones were sequenced by immunoSEQ multiplex PCR, and TCRdb holds only the in-frame ones, with some missing. V, J and clone size reflect that table, while D and trimming were determined from the DNA. The data contain 95,000 to 150,000 clones, 55% to 75% of them singletons. The germline V gene has CDR1 MNHNS and CDR2 SASEGT. There are 14 residues in the CDR3. V was pared by 3 bases and J by 6 bases, with 5 bases of the junction left unmatched. The chain uses TRBV6-1 and TRBJ2-4, with 7 bases identical to TRBD1. Sequenced sample: peripheral blood. This TCR was sampled from a woman aged 65 to 85 with acute or convalescent COVID-19. The CDR3 reads CASSDGTVGNIQYF. CDR3 DNA: TGTGCCAGCAGTGACGGGACAGTGGGAAACATTCAGTACTTC.